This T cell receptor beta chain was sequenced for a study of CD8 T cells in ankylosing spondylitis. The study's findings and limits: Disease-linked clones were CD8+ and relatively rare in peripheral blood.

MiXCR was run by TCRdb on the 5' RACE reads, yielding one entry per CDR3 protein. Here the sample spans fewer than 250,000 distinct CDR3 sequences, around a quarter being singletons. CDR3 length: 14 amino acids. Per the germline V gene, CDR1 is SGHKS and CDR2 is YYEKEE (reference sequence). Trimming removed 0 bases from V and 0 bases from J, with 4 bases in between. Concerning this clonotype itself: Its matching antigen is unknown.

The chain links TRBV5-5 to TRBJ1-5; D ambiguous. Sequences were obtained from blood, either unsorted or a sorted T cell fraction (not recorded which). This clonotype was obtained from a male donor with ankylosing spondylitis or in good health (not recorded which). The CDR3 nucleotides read TGTGCCAGCAGCTTGGCCGGTAGCAATCAGCCCCAGCATTTT. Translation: CASSLAGSNQPQHF.